Below are 32 T cell receptor beta chains sequenced from a single sample in a study of T cell responses to AZD1222 COVID-19 vaccine. TCRdb's table, derived via immunoSEQ multiplex PCR, lists solely in-frame clones and lacks some. In the table there are roughly 180,000 clones, roughly 91% of which are singletons. The material sequenced was peripheral blood, taken 28 days after the second dose of the MenACWY control vaccine. The source of these receptors is an adult who received the MenACWY meningococcal vaccine as a control.

This chain connects TRBV18 to TRBJ1-2, with 7 bases fitting TRBD1. The J segment lost 3 bases and the V segment lost 3 bases, leaving 7 bases of the junction unmatched. Germline V gene data show CDR1 as KGHSH and CDR2 as LQKENI. CDR3 length: 15 amino acids. CDR3 loop: CASSPQNRGDYGYTF. The CDR3 DNA follows: TGTGCCAGCTCACCGCAGAACAGGGGCGACTATGGCTACACCTTC.

This chain joins TRBV30 and TRBJ1-3; 8 nucleotides match TRBD1. J was trimmed by 4 bases and V by 6 bases; bases with no gene match: 11. The CDR3 sequence is 15 residues long. The germline V gene has CDR1 GTSNPN and CDR2 SVGIG (reference sequence). DNA for the CDR3: TGTGCCTGCGGACAGGGATCGTCGGGAGGAAACACCATATATTTT. As protein: CACGQGSSGGNTIYF.

The V call is TRBV7-2, the J call TRBJ2-7; weak D call: TRBD1 (5 bases). CDR1 and CDR2 from the germline V gene are SGHTA and FQGNSA. V gave up 6 bases and J gave up 0 bases, with 12 bases separating them. CDR3 length: 14 amino acids. CDR3 DNA sequence: TGTGCCAGCAGTGATCAGGGAAGCTCCTACGAGCAGTACTTC. It is translated as CASSDQGSSYEQYF.

V is TRBV7-7 and J is TRBJ2-5, with D uncertain. This CDR3 contains 13 residues. The germline gives CDR1 SSHAT, CDR2 FNYEAQ (reference sequence). As DNA, the CDR3 is TGTGCTATCCGGGCCCAGATCCAAGAGACCCAGTACTTC. Protein sequence: CAIRAQIQETQYF. Looking up the rest from reference TRBV7-7 and TRBJ2-5 gives the full variable domain: GAGVSQSPRYKVTKRGQDVTLRCDPISSHATLYWYQQALGQGPEFLTYFNYEAQPDKSGLPSDRFSAERPEGSISTLTIQRTEQRDSAMYRCAIRAQIQETQYFGPGTRLLVL.

The V gene is TRBV7-8, the J gene TRBJ1-5; D remains unclear. CDR3 length: 12 residues. The V end lost 1 base, the J end lost 2 bases, and 0 bases lay between the germline ends. The V gene's germline CDR1 is SGHVS and CDR2 FQNEAQ. DNA of the CDR3: TGTGCCAGCAGCTTAGGCAATCAGCCCCAGCATTTT. This codes for CASSLGNQPQHF.

V gene TRBV2 combines with J gene TRBJ1-2, with 8 positions matching TRBD1. Unmatched junction bases numbered 7, after V lost 7 bases and J lost 3 bases. Germline V gives CDR1 SNHLY, CDR2 FYNNEI. The CDR3 spans 14 residues. CDR3 DNA sequence: TGTGCCAGCACCCCCGGACAGGGCTACTATGGCTACACCTTC. Its translation is CASTPGQGYYGYTF.

The V and J genes are TRBV27 and TRBJ2-3; TRBD2 agrees at 8 bases. Trimming at V came to 5 bases and at J to 2 bases, leaving 9 bases not matched to a gene. Germline lookup yields CDR1 MNHEY and CDR2 SMNVEV (reference sequence). The CDR3 spans 16 residues. The CDR3 region has the DNA TGTGCCAGCAGTCCCCTCCTAGCGGGTCTCACAGATACGCAGTATTTT. Its translation: CASSPLLAGLTDTQYF.

The J gene is TRBJ1-5, the V gene TRBV19; no reliable D call. Trimming cost V 6 bases and J 4 bases, with 10 bases left between them. The CDR3 totals 13 residues. In germline, CDR1 is LNHDA, CDR2 SQIVND (reference sequence). The CDR3, as DNA: TGTGCCAGTAGGCCCGGCCGTAATCAGCCCCAGCATTTT. Its protein is CASRPGRNQPQHF.

The chain uses TRBV20-1 and TRBJ2-1; tentatively, D is TRBD2 (6 bases). V lost 3 bases, J lost 1 base, and 13 bases lay in between. This CDR3 has 15 amino acids. Germline CDR1 and CDR2: DFQATT and SNEGSKA (reference sequence). The CDR3 region has the DNA TGCAGTGCTAGTATCTCGGGGGTGTCCTACAATGAGCAGTTCTTC. It codes for CSASISGVSYNEQFF.

This chain uses TRBV7-9 with TRBJ2-1, with D possibly TRBD1 on 6 matching bases. CDR3 length: 15 residues. V was cut by 1 base and J by 6 bases, with 13 bases left in between. Per the germline V gene, CDR1 is SEHNR and CDR2 is FQNEAQ (reference sequence). CDR3 DNA: TGTGCCAGCAGCTTAGTCACCGGGACATCCAATGAGCAGTTCTTC. Protein: CASSLVTGTSNEQFF.

The rearrangement links TRBV5-1 to TRBJ2-3; D could derive from TRBD1 or TRBD2 (5 bases each). Germline CDR1 reads SGHRS; CDR2 reads YFSETQ. V shed 2 bases and J shed 5 bases, with 15 bases lying between them. CDR3 length: 15 amino acids. The CDR3 DNA reads as TGCGCCAGCAGCTTCCGGGGCTTAGATAGAGATACGCAGTATTTT. It yields the protein CASSFRGLDRDTQYF.

The chain is built from TRBV7-6 and TRBJ1-5, with D maybe TRBD1 (5 bases). The CDR3 loop spans 14 amino acids. V lost 0 bases and J 6 bases, leaving 9 bases between the germline ends. Germline V gives CDR1 SGHVS, CDR2 FNYEAQ. CDR3 sequence reads: CASSLAEGTQPQHF. Written as DNA, the CDR3 is TGTGCCAGCAGCTTAGCCGAAGGGACTCAGCCCCAGCATTTT.

As DNA, the CDR3 is TGTGCCAGCAGTTTCGCGAAAAGGGGGACTGAAGCTTTCTTT. Protein product: CASSFAKRGTEAFF. The J gene is TRBJ1-1, the V gene TRBV28; the D gene is possibly TRBD1 (6 bases). Germline CDR1 is MDHEN and CDR2 is SYDVKM. The CDR3 sequence is 14 residues long. Trimming shortened V by 3 bases and J by 5 bases, and 13 bases separated the two germline ends.

The genes are TRBV9 and TRBJ2-2; D gene unclear. The CDR3 consists of 15 residues. Germline CDR1 SGDLS, CDR2 YYNGEE. V was trimmed by 0 bases and J by 5 bases, leaving 11 bases between them. The CDR3 spells CASSVGQVGTGELFF. CDR3 in DNA: TGTGCCAGCAGCGTAGGGCAGGTCGGGACCGGGGAGCTGTTTTTT.

This clone was counted once. CDR3 in DNA: TGTGCCAGCAGTTTCTGGGGTCGGAGCGGGGAGCTGTTTTTT. It yields the protein CASSFWGRSGELFF. This sequence joins TRBV27 and TRBJ2-2; D ambiguous. V was shortened by 3 bases and J by 7 bases, with 12 bases between the two germline ends. Germline V gene sequence: CDR1 MNHEY, CDR2 SMNVEV (reference sequence). The CDR3 has 14 amino acids.

The chain combines TRBV11-3 with TRBJ1-6; D not certain. Germline CDR1 and CDR2: SGHNT and YENEEA. This CDR3 spans 15 amino acids. V gave up 0 bases and J gave up 5 bases, with 8 bases separating them. CDR3 DNA: TGTGCCAGCAGCTTAGACGGCCGGGATAATTCACCCCTCCACTTT. This sequence encodes CASSLDGRDNSPLHF.

V and J are TRBV6-2 or TRBV6-3 and TRBJ1-2; perhaps TRBD1 as D (6 bases). Trimming removed 5 bases at V and 5 bases at J, with 12 bases between. Per germline, CDR1 MNHEY and CDR2 SVGEGT. This CDR3 has 13 amino acids. Here the CDR3 DNA reads TGTGCCAGCAGTATTACAGGGAAATATGGCTACACCTTC. It translates to CASSITGKYGYTF.

This chain joins TRBV2 and TRBJ1-2, with D possibly matching TRBD1 (5 bases). This CDR3 region has 14 residues. The germline CDR1 and CDR2 sequences are SNHLY and FYNNEI. V shed 5 bases and J shed 6 bases, with 16 bases lying between them. In DNA, the CDR3 is TGTGCCAGCAGTAGGTATAAGGAGACAGATGGCTACACCTTC. Residues: CASSRYKETDGYTF.

This clone was recorded once. This chain uses TRBV28 with TRBJ2-1; 8 bases fit TRBD2. Germline trimming cut 8 bases from V and 7 bases from J; bases unmatched to any gene: 7. CDR3 length: 13 amino acids. Looked up from germline, CDR1 is MDHEN and CDR2 is SYDVKM. CDR3 sequence reads: CASVPPGGNEQFF. DNA of the CDR3: TGTGCCAGCGTACCCCCGGGGGGGAATGAGCAGTTCTTC.

The chain has TRBV4-3 and TRBJ1-1; D is perhaps TRBD1 (5 bases). CDR3 length: 14 residues. Per the germline V gene, CDR1 is LGHNA and CDR2 is YSLEER. V was pared by 6 bases and J by 4 bases, with 15 bases between. The CDR3: CASRRDNGATEAFF. CDR3 sequence (DNA): TGCGCCAGCAGGAGGGATAATGGGGCCACTGAAGCTTTCTTT.

The gene calls are TRBV6-6 and TRBJ2-1; D uncertain. The CDR3 has 14 amino acids. Germline assignment: CDR1 MNHNY and CDR2 SVGAGI (reference sequence). V gave up 4 bases and J gave up 3 bases, with 10 bases separating them. The CDR3: CASSFRVFYNEQFF. The CDR3 DNA sequence: TGTGCCAGCAGTTTTAGAGTATTCTACAATGAGCAGTTCTTC.

The chain combines TRBV18 with TRBJ2-7; possibly TRBD1 for D (6 bases). The V gene's germline CDR1 is KGHSH and CDR2 LQKENI. The V gene lost 4 bases and the J gene lost 2 bases, with 6 bases spanning the gap. This CDR3 spans 12 amino acids. As DNA, the CDR3 is TGTGCCAGCTCACGGACAGCCTACGAGCAGTACTTC. This sequence encodes CASSRTAYEQYF.

V gene TRBV11-1 combines with J gene TRBJ1-1; maybe TRBD1 (5 bases). Germline assignment: CDR1 SGHAT and CDR2 FQDESV (reference sequence). The CDR3 totals 13 residues. The germline V and J ends were trimmed by 6 bases and 3 bases, with 11 bases remaining between them. CDR3 sequence reads: CASSLGGDTEAFF. Here the CDR3 DNA reads TGTGCCAGCAGTCTGGGGGGGGACACTGAAGCTTTCTTT.

The chain carries TRBV11-2 and TRBJ1-1, with 8 bases that match TRBD1. Germline CDR1 SGHAT, CDR2 FQNNGV. This CDR3 comprises 14 residues. The J segment lost 4 bases and the V segment lost 4 bases, leaving 5 bases of the junction unmatched. The CDR3 here is CASSSQGAGTEAFF. The CDR3 DNA reads TGTGCCAGCAGCTCCCAGGGGGCGGGCACTGAAGCTTTCTTT.

This sequence joins TRBV7-2 and TRBJ1-2; the match to TRBD1 covers 8 bases. CDR1 is SGHTA and CDR2 is FQGNSA in the germline V gene. Trimming cost V 1 base and J 5 bases; bases outside gene matches: 6. This CDR3 has 15 residues. The CDR3 spells CASSLETTGVYGYTF. CDR3 nucleotides: TGTGCCAGCAGCTTAGAAACGACAGGGGTGTATGGCTACACCTTC.

The V call is TRBV5-4, the J call TRBJ1-1; the D is unclear. V lost 2 bases, J lost 1 base, and 6 bases lay in between. The CDR3 length is 13 residues. Germline loops: CDR1 SGHNT, CDR2 YYREEE (reference sequence). The DNA of the CDR3 is TGTGCCAGCAGCTTTACAGCGAACACTGAAGCTTTCTTT. Translated: CASSFTANTEAFF. Full variable domain (remainder filled in from reference TRBV5-4 and TRBJ1-1): ETGVTQSPTHLIKTRGQQVTLRCSSQSGHNTVSWYQQALGQGPQFIFQYYREEENGRGNFPPRFSGLQFPNYSSELNVNALELDDSALYLCASSFTANTEAFFGQGTRLTVV.

V gene TRBV3-1 (or the pseudogene TRBV3-2) combines with J gene TRBJ1-2; no reliable D call. Germline lookup yields CDR1 LGHDT and CDR2 YNNKEL (reference sequence). CDR3 length: 14 amino acids. V was cut by 1 base and J by 5 bases, with 11 bases left in between. CDR3 DNA sequence: TGTGCCAGCAGCCAAGGGCCTACGAGGTATGGCTACACCTTC. Translating gives CASSQGPTRYGYTF.

This rearrangement joins TRBV4-1 to TRBJ2-7; TRBD2 matches at 7 bases. This CDR3 spans 15 amino acids. The V segment lost 4 bases and the J segment 6 bases; nucleotides outside the gene matches: 12. CDR1 and CDR2 (germline): MGHRA, YSYEKL. Here the CDR3 reads CASSLSGGGPSEQYF. DNA of the CDR3: TGCGCCAGCAGCCTAAGTGGCGGGGGTCCTAGCGAGCAGTACTTC.

V gene TRBV3-1 (or the pseudogene TRBV3-2) combines with J gene TRBJ2-1; unclear D gene. CDR3 length: 13 residues. CDR1 LGHDT and CDR2 YNNKEL come from the germline V gene (reference sequence). Trimming stripped 0 bases from V and 6 bases from J, with 6 bases between. The CDR3 loop is CASSQDWGNEQFF. The DNA for the CDR3 is TGTGCCAGCAGCCAAGATTGGGGCAATGAGCAGTTCTTC.

The chain combines TRBV21-1 with TRBJ2-7; TRBD2 reflects the table's D call only, with no check against the DNA. TRBV21-1 is noted as a pseudogene. The CDR3 length is 13 residues. DNA for the CDR3: TGTGCCAGCAGCAAGGGGGGTACCTACGAGCAGTACTTC. It yields the protein CASSKGGTYEQYF.

The chain has TRBV30 and TRBJ1-5; D call uncertain. Germline-derived CDR1 and CDR2 are GTSNPN and SVGIG (reference sequence). Deletions cut 3 bases from V and 0 bases from J, with 15 bases between. The length of the CDR3 is 16 residues. This chain's CDR3 is CAWSDGMELSNQPQHF. CDR3 DNA: TGTGCCTGGAGCGACGGGATGGAGCTTAGCAATCAGCCCCAGCATTTT.

The chain carries TRBV4-2 and TRBJ2-5; D remains unclear. Germline CDR1 reads LGHNA; CDR2 reads YNFKEQ. The CDR3 consists of 14 residues. Trimming shortened V by 4 bases and J by 1 base, and 10 bases separated the two germline ends. The CDR3 DNA reads TGTGCCAGCAGCCCTCAGGCCGGCCAAGAGACCCAGTACTTC. Protein product: CASSPQAGQETQYF.